One and the same sample provided the 19 T cell receptor beta chains below, sequenced in a study of cytomegalovirus exposure and HLA in healthy donors. Primers included in the PCR were 60 Vbeta and 13 Jbeta primers. This table comes from immunoSEQ multiplex PCR, and its TCRdb copy is limited to in-frame clones, with some not included. This listing includes 200,000 to 250,000 clones. The sequenced sample consisted of PBMCs. The origin of the receptors is a girl aged 2-10 years in good health and CMV-seropositive.

This chain connects TRBV5-1 to TRBJ2-3, with a tentative D call TRBD2 (6 bases). The CDR3 has 17 amino acids. Trimming removed 3 bases at V and 0 bases at J, with 17 bases between. CDR1 is SGHRS and CDR2 is YFSETQ in the germline V gene. In DNA form, the CDR3 reads TGCGCCAGCAGCTGGGGGGAAGCACCTACTAGCACAGATACGCAGTATTTT. Amino acids: CASSWGEAPTSTDTQYF.

V gene TRBV28 combines with J gene TRBJ1-2; D possibly corresponds to TRBD1 (5 bases). CDR1 and CDR2 (germline): MDHEN, SYDVKM. The V end was cut by 2 bases, the J end by 7 bases, with 20 bases between. This CDR3 spans 16 amino acids. The CDR3 here is CASSLLFGAPRGGYTF. The CDR3 DNA is TGTGCCAGCAGTTTACTTTTCGGCGCCCCTAGGGGTGGCTACACCTTC.

The gene calls are TRBV11-2 and TRBJ2-2; 8 nucleotides line up with TRBD1. The germline gives CDR1 SGHAT, CDR2 FQNNGV. This CDR3 region has 15 residues. Germline trimming cut 5 bases from V and 3 bases from J; bases unmatched to any gene: 5. The CDR3 region is CASSETGGYTGELFF. As DNA, the CDR3 is TGTGCCAGCAGCGAAACAGGGGGATACACCGGGGAGCTGTTTTTT. The full variable domain, completed using reference TRBV11-2 and TRBJ2-2, is EAGVAQSPRYKIIEKRQSVAFWCNPISGHATLYWYQQILGQGPKLLIQFQNNGVVDDSQLPKDRFSAERLKGVDSTLKIQPAKLEDSAVYLCASSETGGYTGELFFGEGSRLTVL.

The chain recombines TRBV5-1 with TRBJ1-6; 7 bases align to TRBD1. V lost 8 bases and J lost 6; bases outside the gene matches: 14. Per germline, CDR1 SGHRS and CDR2 YFSETQ. The CDR3 is 16 residues long. CDR3 loop: CASREGTDRRNSPLHF. CDR3 bases: TGCGCCAGTAGAGAAGGCACGGACAGGCGTAATTCACCCCTCCACTTT.

The chain links TRBV6-1 to TRBJ2-2; D is possibly TRBD1 (5 bases). This CDR3 is built from 16 residues. Germline loops: CDR1 MNHNS, CDR2 SASEGT. The ends were cut back, 0 bases at V and 7 bases at J, with 15 bases in the middle. For the CDR3, the DNA is TGTGCCAGCAGTGAAGCTTACAGGAGCTTCATCGGGGAGCTGTTTTTT. Translation: CASSEAYRSFIGELFF.

The chain recombines TRBV6-5 with TRBJ1-1; a possible D gene is TRBD1 (6 bases). V lost 6 bases and J lost 1, with 15 bases in between. Germline V gene lookup returns CDR1 MNHEY and CDR2 SVGAGI. This CDR3 spans 15 amino acids. Here the CDR3 DNA reads TGTGCCAGCAGGCTAACAGGGTTCGGGAACACTGAAGCTTTCTTT. Translated: CASRLTGFGNTEAFF.

V is TRBV7-8 and J is TRBJ2-5; D is perhaps TRBD2 (7 bases). CDR1 SGHVS and CDR2 FQNEAQ come from the germline V gene. The CDR3 runs to 14 residues. The germline V and J ends were trimmed by 5 bases and 5 bases, with 15 bases remaining between them. The CDR3 reads CASSLGGPGETQYF. The CDR3 nucleotides are TGTGCCAGCAGCCTGGGGGGGCCGGGGGAGACCCAGTACTTC.

This rearrangement joins TRBV6-5 to TRBJ1-6; TRBD1 matches 7 bases. Germline lookup yields CDR1 MNHEY and CDR2 SVGAGI. The length of the CDR3 is 14 residues. Trimming took 8 bases from V and 10 from J; bases not matched to a gene: 11. The CDR3 reads CASCTGTAQSPLHF. CDR3 nucleotide sequence: TGTGCCAGCTGTACCGGGACAGCGCAGTCACCCCTCCACTTT.

The chain has TRBV9 and TRBJ2-2, with D possibly TRBD2 on 5 matching bases. CDR3 length equals 14 residues. The V end lost 4 bases, the J end lost 3 bases, and 10 bases lay between the germline ends. Looked up from germline, CDR1 is SGDLS and CDR2 is YYNGEE. The CDR3 DNA follows: TGTGCCAGCAGCCCCTTCGGGGACACCGGGGAGCTGTTTTTT. Translating it yields CASSPFGDTGELFF.

The chain links TRBV5-6 to TRBJ1-1, with D maybe TRBD1 (5 bases). Trimming stripped 3 bases from V and 0 bases from J, with 12 bases between. This CDR3 region has 15 residues. From germline, CDR1 is SGHDT and CDR2 YYEEEE. DNA for the CDR3: TGTGCCAGCAGCTCTGGGAGGGGCTTGAACACTGAAGCTTTCTTT. This translates into CASSSGRGLNTEAFF.

The V gene is TRBV5-6, the J gene TRBJ2-5, with 7 bases that match TRBD2. V lost 2 bases and J lost 3; bases outside the gene matches: 7. Germline CDR1 reads SGHDT; CDR2 reads YYEEEE. The CDR3 spans 15 residues. The CDR3 DNA reads as TGTGCCAGCAGCTTTGGAGGGAGGGGAGAAGAGACCCAGTACTTC. Translating it yields CASSFGGRGEETQYF. Supplemented by reference TRBV5-6 and TRBJ2-5, the full variable domain reads DAGVTQSPTHLIKTRGQQVTLRCSPKSGHDTVSWYQQALGQGPQFIFQYYEEEERQRGNFPDRFSGHQFPNYSSELNVNALLLGDSALYLCASSFGGRGEETQYFGPGTRLLVL.

The J gene is TRBJ2-1, the V gene TRBV5-1; TRBD1 is a possible D gene (6 bases). Trimming left V 0 bases short and J 2 bases short, with 9 bases between. Germline-derived CDR1 and CDR2 are SGHRS and YFSETQ. The CDR3 extends over 15 amino acids. CDR3 DNA sequence: TGCGCCAGCAGCTTGGAGGACAGAGCCTACAATGAGCAGTTCTTC. Protein: CASSLEDRAYNEQFF.

This CDR3 is CASTPGGETQYF. CDR3 DNA sequence: TGTGCCAGCACCCCAGGAGGGGAGACCCAGTACTTC. The rearrangement joins TRBV6-5 to TRBJ2-5, with a weak D call TRBD2 (6 bases). Per the germline V gene, CDR1 is MNHEY and CDR2 is SVGAGI. Trimming left V 7 bases short and J 5 bases short, with 11 bases between. The CDR3 has 12 amino acids.

This chain's CDR3 is CASSNIANIQYF. The CDR3 coding sequence is TGTGCCAGCAGTAATATAGCGAACATTCAGTACTTC. The chain has TRBV6-1 and TRBJ2-4; perhaps TRBD2 as D (5 bases). Germline V gene sequence: CDR1 MNHNS, CDR2 SASEGT. The CDR3 has 12 amino acids. V lost 5 bases to trimming and J lost 7 bases, with 9 bases between them.

The chain carries TRBV9 and TRBJ1-5; 9 nucleotides match TRBD1. V lost 3 bases to trimming and J lost 3 bases; unmatched junction nucleotides: 4. Germline V lookup: CDR1 SGDLS, CDR2 YYNGEE. The length of the CDR3 is 15 residues. The CDR3, as DNA: TGTGCCAGCAGCGGAGGGACAGGGCTCAATCAGCCCCAGCATTTT. Its translation is CASSGGTGLNQPQHF.

V and J are TRBV7-9 and TRBJ2-5, with no clear D. The last part of the DNA fits TRBJ2-7 better; the J call may be wrong. Germline V CDR1 and CDR2: SEHNR, FQNEAQ (reference sequence). This CDR3 has 12 residues. This CDR3 is CASSHTSYEQYF. The CDR3 DNA reads TGTGCCAGCAGCCATACTTCCTACGAGCAGTACTTC.

This chain joins TRBV7-2 and TRBJ1-5; 7 bases fit TRBD1. The junction had 8 bases not matched to a gene; V was cut back by 4 bases and J by 5 bases. Germline V CDR1 and CDR2: SGHTA, FQGNSA. The CDR3 covers 15 residues. Written as DNA, the CDR3 is TGTGCCAGCAGCTCACCTGGGACAGTTCATCAGCCCCAGCATTTT. It specifies CASSSPGTVHQPQHF.

The gene calls are TRBV27 and TRBJ2-6; weak D call: TRBD2 (5 bases). Germline V gives CDR1 MNHEY, CDR2 SMNVEV (reference sequence). V lost 3 bases, J lost 2 bases, and 17 bases lay in between. CDR3 size: 18 residues. The CDR3 reads CASSFLALRNAGANVLTF. For the CDR3, the DNA is TGTGCCAGCAGTTTTCTAGCCCTACGGAATGCTGGGGCCAACGTCCTGACTTTC.

This chain links TRBV6-6 with TRBJ2-7, with TRBD1 matching over 11 bases. This CDR3 is built from 15 residues. Germline trimming cut 6 bases from V and 1 base from J; bases unmatched to any gene: 5. CDR1 and CDR2 from the germline V gene are MNHNY and SVGAGI (reference sequence). CDR3 residues: CASSPGQGVSYEQYF. CDR3 sequence (DNA): TGTGCCAGCAGCCCGGGACAGGGGGTTTCCTACGAGCAGTACTTC.